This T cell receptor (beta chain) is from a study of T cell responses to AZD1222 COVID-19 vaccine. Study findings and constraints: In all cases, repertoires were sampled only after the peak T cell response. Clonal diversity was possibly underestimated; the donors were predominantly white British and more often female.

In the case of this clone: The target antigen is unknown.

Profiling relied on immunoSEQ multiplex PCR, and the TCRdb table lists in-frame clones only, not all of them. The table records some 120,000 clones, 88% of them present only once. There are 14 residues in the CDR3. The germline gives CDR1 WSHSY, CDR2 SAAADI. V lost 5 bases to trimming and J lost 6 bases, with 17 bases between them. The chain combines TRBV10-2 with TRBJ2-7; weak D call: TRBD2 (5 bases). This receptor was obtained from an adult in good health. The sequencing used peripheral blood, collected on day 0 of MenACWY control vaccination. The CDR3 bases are TGCGCCAGCAGTCTTACGGTGGGAGTACCCGAGCAGTACTTC. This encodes CASSLTVGVPEQYF.